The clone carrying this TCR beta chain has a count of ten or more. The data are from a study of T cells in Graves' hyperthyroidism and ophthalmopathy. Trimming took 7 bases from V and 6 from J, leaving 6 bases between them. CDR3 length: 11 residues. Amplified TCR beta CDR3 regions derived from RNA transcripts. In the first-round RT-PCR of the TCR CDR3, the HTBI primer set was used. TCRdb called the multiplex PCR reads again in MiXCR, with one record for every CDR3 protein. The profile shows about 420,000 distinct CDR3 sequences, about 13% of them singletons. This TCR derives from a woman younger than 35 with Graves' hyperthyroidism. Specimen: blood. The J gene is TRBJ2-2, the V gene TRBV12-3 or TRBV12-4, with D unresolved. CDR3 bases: TGTGCCAGCACCACGTCCGGGGAGCTGTTTTTT. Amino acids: CASTTSGELFF.